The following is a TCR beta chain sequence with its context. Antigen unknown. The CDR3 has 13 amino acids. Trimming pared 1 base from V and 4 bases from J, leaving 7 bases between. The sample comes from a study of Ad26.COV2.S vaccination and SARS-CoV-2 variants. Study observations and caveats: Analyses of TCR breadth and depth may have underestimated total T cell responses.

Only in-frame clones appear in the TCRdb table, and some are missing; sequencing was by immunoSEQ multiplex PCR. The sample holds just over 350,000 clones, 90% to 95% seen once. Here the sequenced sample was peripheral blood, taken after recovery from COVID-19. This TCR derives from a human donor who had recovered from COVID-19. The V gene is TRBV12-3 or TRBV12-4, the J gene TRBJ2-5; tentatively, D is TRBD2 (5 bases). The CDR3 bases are TGTGCCAGCAGTTTAGAGGCGGGAGAGACCCAGTACTTC. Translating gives CASSLEAGETQYF.